The T cell receptor beta chain described here comes from a study of blood T cells in healthy people across ages. Study results and limitations: Measured against age, TCR beta diversity per million T cells decreased in a roughly linear manner.

Through a sample-barcoded 5' primer and a J-beta primer mix, a second PCR was run for roughly 6 to 11 cycles. In TCRdb, the 5' RACE reads were re-called with MiXCR into one record per CDR3 protein. This table holds about 800,000 distinct CDR3 sequences, 58% found once. Note on this clonotype: The target antigen is unknown.

Sequencing used blood. The receptor was isolated from a young man in good health.

CDR3 sequence: CASSLLTGVHDYGYTF. DNA for the CDR3: TGTGCCAGCAGCCTCCTAACAGGGGTTCATGACTATGGCTACACCTTC. J is TRBJ1-2 and V is TRBV6-1, with TRBD1 matching over 7 bases. From germline, CDR1 is MNHNS and CDR2 SASEGT. The CDR3 is made up of 16 amino acids. V was clipped by 6 bases and J by 3 bases; unmatched bases: 13.